This TCR beta chain was sequenced for a study of cytomegalovirus exposure and HLA in healthy donors. PCR used 60 Vbeta primers and 13 Jbeta primers. Profiling relied on immunoSEQ multiplex PCR, and the TCRdb table lists in-frame clones only, not all of them. The sample has around 92,000 clones; around 82% are singletons. This CDR3 has 24 residues. V was shortened by 0 bases and J by 0 bases, with 33 bases between the two germline ends. Germline lookup yields CDR1 SGHTA and CDR2 FQGTGA. This clonotype was obtained from a man aged 18 to 35 in good health and CMV-seronegative. The sample comprised PBMCs. V and J are TRBV7-3 and TRBJ2-1; perhaps TRBD1 as D (5 bases). The CDR3 sequence: CASSLTSRWGEAPILLSSYNEQFF. For the CDR3, the DNA is TGTGCCAGCAGCTTAACTTCCCGGTGGGGCGAGGCCCCGATCTTGTTGAGCTCCTACAATGAGCAGTTCTTC.